The 8 T cell receptor beta chains reported below all come from one sample, sequenced in a study of T-cell memory formation after mild COVID-19. TCRdb reprocessed the 5' RACE reads with MiXCR, giving one entry per CDR3 protein. This table has about 340,000 distinct CDR3 sequences, 13% to 15% appearing once. Sequencing was done on a sample of PBMCs or a T cell subset sorted from them (not recorded which). The receptors here all came from a man younger than 30 who had mild COVID-19 (a few samples of this study predate the infection). Cell type and time point are not known.

Only a few counts were recorded for this clonotype. The chain combines TRBV4-2 with TRBJ2-1, with TRBD2 matching 7 bases. With V trimmed by 1 base and J by 4 bases, 10 bases remained unmatched. Germline CDR1 and CDR2: LGHNA and YNFKEQ. This CDR3 has 17 amino acids. As DNA, the CDR3 is TGTGCCAGCAGCCAAGGAGAGGGACTAATAGATTACAATGAGCAGTTCTTC. This codes for CASSQGEGLIDYNEQFF.

The chain couples TRBV7-2 to TRBJ2-3; D is perhaps TRBD1 (5 bases). Trimming removed 5 bases from V and 1 base from J, with 10 bases in between. The CDR3 extends over 14 amino acids. Germline V gene lookup returns CDR1 SGHTA and CDR2 FQGNSA. The CDR3 reads CASSPTDRTDTQYF. The DNA for the CDR3 is TGTGCCAGCAGCCCGACAGACCGCACAGATACGCAGTATTTT.

In its sample, this clonotype was seen many times. This chain links TRBV20-1 with TRBJ2-1; 10 nucleotides align to TRBD1. The V gene end was trimmed by 3 bases and the J gene end by 5 bases; junction bases not matched to a gene: 7. Germline V gene data show CDR1 as DFQATT and CDR2 as SNEGSKA (reference sequence). This CDR3 has 15 amino acids. The CDR3 region is CSASGTGVPNNEQFF. The CDR3 coding sequence is TGCAGTGCTAGTGGGACAGGGGTTCCCAACAATGAGCAGTTCTTC.

V gene TRBV20-1 combines with J gene TRBJ2-5; D may correspond to TRBD1 or TRBD2 (6 bases each). V dropped 4 bases and J dropped 2 bases, with 14 bases sitting between them. Germline V gives CDR1 DFQATT, CDR2 SNEGSKA (reference sequence). The length of the CDR3 is 14 residues. This chain's CDR3 is CSAMPGGGQETQYF. The CDR3 nucleotides read TGCAGTGCTATGCCAGGAGGGGGTCAAGAGACCCAGTACTTC.

This clonotype has only a few counts. V is TRBV10-3 and J is TRBJ2-2; the match to TRBD2 covers 12 bases. This CDR3 has 17 residues. The germline V gene has CDR1 ENHRY and CDR2 SYGVKD. The V gene end was trimmed by 10 bases and the J gene end by 2 bases; junction bases not matched to a gene: 11. The CDR3 DNA follows: TGTGCCACCGCCCGACTAGCGGGGGAAGGAAACACCGGGGAGCTGTTTTTT. This translates into CATARLAGEGNTGELFF.

This clonotype occurred a few times. This chain uses TRBV20-1 with TRBJ2-7, with unresolved D. Trimming stripped 3 bases from V and 0 bases from J, with 12 bases between. Germline CDR1 is DFQATT and CDR2 is SNEGSKA (reference sequence). CDR3 size: 14 residues. CDR3 nucleotide sequence: TGCAGTGCTAGGGTTCGGGTCAGCTCCTACGAGCAGTACTTC. This gives the protein CSARVRVSSYEQYF.

In its sample, this clonotype was seen a few times. V usage is TRBV6-1 and J usage is TRBJ2-7; 8 positions match TRBD2. Germline values: CDR1 MNHNS, CDR2 SASEGT. This CDR3 region has 15 residues. V shed 8 bases, J shed 2 bases, and the junction held 11 bases outside the gene matches. Here the CDR3 DNA reads TGTGCCAGCCCCCCATACGGGGGGGAGACCTACGAGCAGTACTTC. It yields the protein CASPPYGGETYEQYF.

The rearrangement uses TRBV19 and TRBJ2-7; D might be TRBD1 or TRBD2, each matching 5 bases. The CDR3 is made up of 14 amino acids. The V gene lost 10 bases and the J gene lost 4 bases, with 20 bases spanning the gap. Per the germline V gene, CDR1 is LNHDA and CDR2 is SQIVND (reference sequence). CDR3 DNA: TGTGCCACCCAAGCTGAAAAGGGACCATACGAGCAGTACTTC. It codes for CATQAEKGPYEQYF.